The TCR beta chain under discussion was sequenced for a study of response to subunit inactivated influenza vaccine. Study observations and caveats: Only a handful of new T cells, the authors suggested, are recruited with each seasonal influenza vaccination.

Remarks on this clonotype: The antigen is undetermined.

The CDR3 length is 14 residues. The germline CDR1 and CDR2 sequences are SGHDT and YYEEEE. V was shortened by 0 bases and J by 4 bases, with 10 bases between the two germline ends. TCRdb re-derived calls from the RT-PCR reads in MiXCR, one entry per CDR3 protein. Of around 530,000 distinct CDR3 sequences in the sample, 16% were seen once. The source material was CD4+ T cells sorted from PBMCs, sampled roughly 24 months after vaccination. V usage is TRBV5-6 and J usage is TRBJ1-2, with TRBD1 as a possible D gene (5 bases). This sequence was found in a man between 50 and 69 years old who received an inactivated influenza vaccine. CDR3 nucleotide sequence: TGTGCCAGCAGCTTGGGACAGAAGGCCTATGGCTACACCTTC. It codes for CASSLGQKAYGYTF.